The rows below give T cell receptor beta chains drawn from one sample of a study of T cells in Graves' hyperthyroidism and ophthalmopathy. TCRdb itself ran the multiplex PCR reads through MiXCR, one entry per CDR3 protein. The sample lists about 290,000 distinct CDR3 sequences, roughly 13% occurring once. The sequenced material came from blood. These receptors all stem from a young woman with Graves' hyperthyroidism that later progressed to Graves' ophthalmopathy. Each CDR3 is given with its conserved first and last residue. A D gene is named only where the DNA matches it firmly. Only part of the rows carry a size: once, few, many, or a class if the clone is expanded.

CDR3nt	CDR3aa	abundance	v_gene	j_gene	d_gene
TGTGCCAGCAGCTCGTCCCAGGGGTACGAGCAGTACTTC	CASSSSQGYEQYF	many	TRBV5-8	TRBJ2-7	.
TGCGCCAGCAGCCAAGGATATCGCGGAGGGGAGCAGTTCTTC	CASSQGYRGGEQFF	few	TRBV4-3	TRBJ2-1	.
TGTGCCAGCACCCGGGCAGGGCCGGGCAATCAGCCCCAGCATTTT	CASTRAGPGNQPQHF	many	TRBV7-3	TRBJ1-5	.
TGTGCCAGCAGCCCCAGACAGGGAGAAGAGACCCAGTACTTC	CASSPRQGEETQYF	many	TRBV3-1	TRBJ2-5	TRBD1
TGCAGCGTGGATACGTGGGGGAGTAGCTATGGCTACACCTTC	CSVDTWGSSYGYTF	.	TRBV29-1	TRBJ1-2	.
TGCGCCAGCAGCCCCAATGGACTAGCGGGAAACACAGATACGCAGTATTTT	CASSPNGLAGNTDTQYF	many	TRBV4-3	TRBJ2-3	TRBD2
TGTGCCAGCAGCCACCAGGGTGCGGGAGGCACCGGGGAGCTGTTTTTT	CASSHQGAGGTGELFF	many	TRBV3-1	TRBJ2-2	TRBD2
TGTGCCAGCAGTTTGGGACAGGGATGGAATCAGCCCCAGCATTTT	CASSLGQGWNQPQHF	many	TRBV28	TRBJ1-5	TRBD1
TGTGCCAGCAGTGAAGCCGGGACGGACAACAACGAGCAGTACTTC	CASSEAGTDNNEQYF	many	TRBV25-1	TRBJ2-7	.
TGTGCCAGCAGTTTCTCGGACAGGGATGGCTACACCTTC	CASSFSDRDGYTF	many	TRBV6-5	TRBJ1-2	TRBD1
TGTGCCAGCAGTTCCAGATTGAGGGAGCAGTACTTC	CASSSRLREQYF	many	TRBV27	TRBJ2-7	.
TGTGCCAGCAGGTGGACGTTTGCAACTAATGAAAAACTGTTTTTT	CASRWTFATNEKLFF	many	TRBV12-3/TRBV12-4	TRBJ1-4	.
TGTGCCAGTAGTATAGATATCTACACTGAAGCTTTCTTT	CASSIDIYTEAFF	.	TRBV19	TRBJ1-1	.
TGTGCCAGCAGCTTGAGTAGCGGTAGCAGGGGTTTCGGCAATCAGCCCCAGCATTTT	CASSLSSGSRGFGNQPQHF	many	TRBV5-8	TRBJ1-5	.
TGTGCCAGCAGCTTAGGTCTAGCGGGAGGAGCCCAAGAGACCCAGTACTTC	CASSLGLAGGAQETQYF	.	TRBV7-2	TRBJ2-5	TRBD2
TGTGCCAGCAACCGAGGGCAGGGGGCAGGAACCGGGGAGCTGTTTTTT	CASNRGQGAGTGELFF	.	TRBV2	TRBJ2-2	TRBD1
TGTGCCAGCACTCCCTTTAGCGGAGTGGCATACGAGCAGTACTTC	CASTPFSGVAYEQYF	many	TRBV28	TRBJ2-7	.
TGCGCCAGCAGCCAAGTCCCCGGGGGCGCCCAGGAAAAACTGTTTTTT	CASSQVPGGAQEKLFF	many	TRBV4-1	TRBJ1-4	.
TGTGCCAGCAGTGTAACTTCTACAGATACGCAGTATTTT	CASSVTSTDTQYF	many	TRBV2	TRBJ2-3	.
TGCGCCAGCAGCTTAAACGGGAATGAGCAGTTCTTC	CASSLNGNEQFF	.	TRBV5-1	TRBJ2-1	.
TGTGCCTGGAGTGGCCTTGGACAAATCTATGGCTACACCTTC	CAWSGLGQIYGYTF	many	TRBV30	TRBJ1-2	.
TGTGCCACCAGTGAACGTGACAGGGAGGCCGGGGAGCTGTTTTTT	CATSERDREAGELFF	many	TRBV24-1	TRBJ2-2	.
TGTGCCAGCAGACAAGCGGGATTCAATGAGCAGTTCTTC	CASRQAGFNEQFF	.	TRBV27	TRBJ2-1	TRBD2
TGTGCCACAAGGACTAGCGGGAGCTCCTACAATGAGCAGTTCTTC	CATRTSGSSYNEQFF	.	TRBV24-1	TRBJ2-1	TRBD2
TGTGCCAGCAGCATGGGACCGGCGGACTATGGCTACACCTTC	CASSMGPADYGYTF	many	TRBV7-8	TRBJ1-2	.
TGTGCCAGCAGTTTCACGGGACCCGGCTACAATGAGCAGTTCTTC	CASSFTGPGYNEQFF	many	TRBV12-3/TRBV12-4	TRBJ2-1	.
TGTGCCAGCACTCTGGGGGGGCACACTGAAGCTTTCTTT	CASTLGGHTEAFF	few	TRBV7-9	TRBJ1-1	.
TGTGCCTGGAGTGGGTACGGGACAGGGAGAGGCTACACCTTC	CAWSGYGTGRGYTF	many	TRBV30	TRBJ1-2	TRBD1
TGTGCCAGCAGCTTAGCGGCTAGCGGGAGGGCAGATACGCAGTATTTT	CASSLAASGRADTQYF	many	TRBV7-2	TRBJ2-3	TRBD2
TGCAGTGCTAAGGGACAGGGGAACACCGGGGAGCTGTTTTTT	CSAKGQGNTGELFF	many	TRBV20-1	TRBJ2-2	TRBD1
TGTGCCAGCAGAGTTCAGGGGGTATTTTACCAAGAGACCCAGTACTTC	CASRVQGVFYQETQYF	many	TRBV2	TRBJ2-5	TRBD1
TGTGCCAGTAGTATTGGAGTTCTAGCCAAAAACATTCAGTACTTC	CASSIGVLAKNIQYF	few	TRBV19	TRBJ2-4	.
TGCAGTGCTAGAGTGGGGGGGAGAGAGTACGAGCAGTACTTC	CSARVGGREYEQYF	many	TRBV20-1	TRBJ2-7	TRBD2
TGTGCCAGCAGTGAAGGTTTTTTACTAGGTGGCTACACCTTC	CASSEGFLLGGYTF	many	TRBV2	TRBJ1-2	.
TGTGCCAGCAGCGGGACAGTTAGCAATCAGCCCCAGCATTTT	CASSGTVSNQPQHF	many	TRBV12-3/TRBV12-4	TRBJ1-5	TRBD1
TGCGCCAGCAGCCAATCGGGTTGGGTTGAGGAAAAACTGTTTTTT	CASSQSGWVEEKLFF	.	TRBV4-3	TRBJ1-4	.
TGTGCCAGCAGGGGGGGACTCGCCTACAATGAGCAGTTCTTC	CASRGGLAYNEQFF	many	TRBV6-1	TRBJ2-1	.
TGTGCCAGCAGTTCCTCCGGGCCCCCAGAGGACACTGAAGCTTTCTTT	CASSSSGPPEDTEAFF	many	TRBV6-1	TRBJ1-1	.
TGTGCCAGCACCCTACCCCACAGCCACGAGCAGTACTTC	CASTLPHSHEQYF	many	TRBV7-9	TRBJ2-7	.